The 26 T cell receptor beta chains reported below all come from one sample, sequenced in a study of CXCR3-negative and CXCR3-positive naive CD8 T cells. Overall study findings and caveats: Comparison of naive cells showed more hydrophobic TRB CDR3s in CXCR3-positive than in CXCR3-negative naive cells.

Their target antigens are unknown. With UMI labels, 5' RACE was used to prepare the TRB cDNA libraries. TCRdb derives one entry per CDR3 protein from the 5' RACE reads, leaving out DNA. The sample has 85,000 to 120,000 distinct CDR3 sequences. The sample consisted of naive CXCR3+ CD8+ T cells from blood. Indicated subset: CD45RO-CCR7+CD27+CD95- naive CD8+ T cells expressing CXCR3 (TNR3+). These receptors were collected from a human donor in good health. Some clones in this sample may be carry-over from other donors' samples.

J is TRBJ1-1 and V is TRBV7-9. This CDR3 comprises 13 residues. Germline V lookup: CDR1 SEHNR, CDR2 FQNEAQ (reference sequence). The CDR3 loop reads CASSLMGETEAFF.

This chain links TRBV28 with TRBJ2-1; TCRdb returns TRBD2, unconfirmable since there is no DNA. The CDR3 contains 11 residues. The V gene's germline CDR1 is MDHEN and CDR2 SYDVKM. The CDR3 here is CAGGQYNEQFF.

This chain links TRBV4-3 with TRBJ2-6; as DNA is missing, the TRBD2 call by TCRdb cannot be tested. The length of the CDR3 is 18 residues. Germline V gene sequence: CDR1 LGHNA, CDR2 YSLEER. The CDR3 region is CASSQGASGLAGANVLTF.

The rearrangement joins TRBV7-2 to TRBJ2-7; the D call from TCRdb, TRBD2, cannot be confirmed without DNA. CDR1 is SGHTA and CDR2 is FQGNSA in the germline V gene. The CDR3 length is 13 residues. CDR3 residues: CASSLTSLYEQYF.

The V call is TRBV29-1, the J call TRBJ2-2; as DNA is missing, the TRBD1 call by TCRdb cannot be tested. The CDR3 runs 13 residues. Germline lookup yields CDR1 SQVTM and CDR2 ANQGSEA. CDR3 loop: CSVASGGSGELFF.

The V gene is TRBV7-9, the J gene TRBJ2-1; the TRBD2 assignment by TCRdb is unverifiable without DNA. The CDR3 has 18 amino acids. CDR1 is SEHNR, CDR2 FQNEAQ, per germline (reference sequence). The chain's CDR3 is CASSYGPFGTSGGDEQFF. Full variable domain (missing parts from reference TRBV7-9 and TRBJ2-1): DTGVSQNPRHKITKRGQNVTFRCDPISEHNRLYWYRQTLGQGPEFLTYFQNEAQLEKSRLLSDRFSAERPKGSFSTLEIQRTEQGDSAMYLCASSYGPFGTSGGDEQFFGPGTRLTVL.

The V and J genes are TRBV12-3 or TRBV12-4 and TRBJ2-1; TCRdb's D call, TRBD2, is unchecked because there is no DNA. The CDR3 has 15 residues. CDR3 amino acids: CASSEGTSRYNEQFF.

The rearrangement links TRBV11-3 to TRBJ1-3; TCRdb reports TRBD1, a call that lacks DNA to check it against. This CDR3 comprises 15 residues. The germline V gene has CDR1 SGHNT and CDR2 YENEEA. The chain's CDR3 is CASSVWDEGGNTIYF.

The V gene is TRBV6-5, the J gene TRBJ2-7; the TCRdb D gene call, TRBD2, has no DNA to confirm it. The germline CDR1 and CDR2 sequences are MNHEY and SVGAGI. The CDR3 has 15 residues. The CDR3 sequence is CASSYGAGGGYEQYF.

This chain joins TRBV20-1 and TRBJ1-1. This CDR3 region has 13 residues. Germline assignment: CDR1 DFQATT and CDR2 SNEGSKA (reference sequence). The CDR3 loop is CSARTDMNTEAFF.

The CDR3 sequence: CATSRHGTEETQYF. V is TRBV15 and J is TRBJ2-5; TCRdb designates TRBD1, a call that cannot be tested without DNA. There are 14 residues in the CDR3. The germline CDR1 and CDR2 sequences are LNHNV and YYDKDF (reference sequence).

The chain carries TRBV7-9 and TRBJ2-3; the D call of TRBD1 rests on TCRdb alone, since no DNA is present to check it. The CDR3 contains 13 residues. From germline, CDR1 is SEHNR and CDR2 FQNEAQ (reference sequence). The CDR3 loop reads CASSSPGGDTQYF.

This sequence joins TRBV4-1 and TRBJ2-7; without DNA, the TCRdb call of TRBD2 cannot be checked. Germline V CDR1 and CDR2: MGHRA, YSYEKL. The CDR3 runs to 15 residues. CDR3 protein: CASSQVDSGEYEQYF.

CDR3 region: CASSPRGGSSYNSPLHF. This chain uses TRBV7-6 with TRBJ1-6. The CDR3 covers 17 residues. The germline gives CDR1 SGHVS, CDR2 FNYEAQ.

The CDR3 protein is CASSVGDSNQPQHF. The chain has TRBV9 and TRBJ1-5. The length of the CDR3 is 14 residues. The germline gives CDR1 SGDLS, CDR2 YYNGEE.

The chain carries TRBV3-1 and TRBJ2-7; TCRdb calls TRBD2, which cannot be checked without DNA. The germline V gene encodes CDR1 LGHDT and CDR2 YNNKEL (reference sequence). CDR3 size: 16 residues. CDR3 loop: CASSHRTSGNSYEQYF.

This CDR3 is CASSLDQKTQYF. The rearrangement uses TRBV12-3 or TRBV12-4 and TRBJ2-5. The CDR3 consists of 12 residues.

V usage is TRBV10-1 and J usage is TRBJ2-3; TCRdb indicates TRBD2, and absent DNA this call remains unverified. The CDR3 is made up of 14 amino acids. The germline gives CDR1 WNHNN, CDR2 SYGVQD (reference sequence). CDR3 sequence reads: CASSETSVTDTQYF.

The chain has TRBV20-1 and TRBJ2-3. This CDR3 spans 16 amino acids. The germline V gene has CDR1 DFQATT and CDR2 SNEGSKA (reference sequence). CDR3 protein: CSARDRAYPSTDTQYF.

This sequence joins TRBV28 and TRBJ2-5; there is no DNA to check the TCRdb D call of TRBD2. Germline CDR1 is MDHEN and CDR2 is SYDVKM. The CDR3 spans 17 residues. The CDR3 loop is CASSSLPGLAGVETQYF.

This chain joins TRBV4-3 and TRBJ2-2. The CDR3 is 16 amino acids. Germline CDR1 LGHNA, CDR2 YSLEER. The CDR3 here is CASSQLRSRYTGELFF.

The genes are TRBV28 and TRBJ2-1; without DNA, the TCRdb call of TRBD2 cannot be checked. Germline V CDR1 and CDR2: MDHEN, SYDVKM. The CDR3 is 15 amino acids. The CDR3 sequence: CASQERTSPNNEQFF.

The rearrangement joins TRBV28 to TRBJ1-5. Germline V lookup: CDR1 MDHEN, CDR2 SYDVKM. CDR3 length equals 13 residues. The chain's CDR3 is CASSPKGNQPQHF.

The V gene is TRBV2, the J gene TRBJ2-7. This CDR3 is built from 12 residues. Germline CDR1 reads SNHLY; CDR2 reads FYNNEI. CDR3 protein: CASSDISYEQYF.

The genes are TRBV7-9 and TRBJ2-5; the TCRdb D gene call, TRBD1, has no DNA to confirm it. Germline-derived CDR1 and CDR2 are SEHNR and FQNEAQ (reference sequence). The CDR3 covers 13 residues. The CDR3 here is CASSNGPGATQYF.

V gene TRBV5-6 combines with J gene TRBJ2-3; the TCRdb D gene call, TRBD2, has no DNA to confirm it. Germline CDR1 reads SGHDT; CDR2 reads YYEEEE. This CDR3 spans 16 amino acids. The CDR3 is CASSPMGLAGGDTQYF.